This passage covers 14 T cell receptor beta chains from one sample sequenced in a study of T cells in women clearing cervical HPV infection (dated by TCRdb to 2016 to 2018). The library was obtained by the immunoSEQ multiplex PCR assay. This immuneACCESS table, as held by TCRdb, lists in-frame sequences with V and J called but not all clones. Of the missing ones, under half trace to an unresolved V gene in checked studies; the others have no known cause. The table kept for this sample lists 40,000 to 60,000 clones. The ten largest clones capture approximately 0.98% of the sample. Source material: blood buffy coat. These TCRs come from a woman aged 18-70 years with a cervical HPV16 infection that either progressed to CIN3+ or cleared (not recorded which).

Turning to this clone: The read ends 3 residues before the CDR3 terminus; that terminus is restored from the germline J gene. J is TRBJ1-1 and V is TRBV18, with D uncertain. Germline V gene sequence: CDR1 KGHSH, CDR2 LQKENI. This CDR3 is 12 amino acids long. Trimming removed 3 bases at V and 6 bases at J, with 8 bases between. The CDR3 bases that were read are TGTGCCAGCTCACCCCTTTCAGCTGAA. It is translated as CASSPLSAE. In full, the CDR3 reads CASSPLSAEAFF.

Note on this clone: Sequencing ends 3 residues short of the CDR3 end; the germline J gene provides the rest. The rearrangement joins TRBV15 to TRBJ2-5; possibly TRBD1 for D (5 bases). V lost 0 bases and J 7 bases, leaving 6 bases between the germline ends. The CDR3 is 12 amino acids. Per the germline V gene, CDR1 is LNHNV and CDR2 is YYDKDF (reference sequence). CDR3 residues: CATSRDQGTQYF. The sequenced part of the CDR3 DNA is TGTGCCACCAGCAGAGATCAGGGGACC.

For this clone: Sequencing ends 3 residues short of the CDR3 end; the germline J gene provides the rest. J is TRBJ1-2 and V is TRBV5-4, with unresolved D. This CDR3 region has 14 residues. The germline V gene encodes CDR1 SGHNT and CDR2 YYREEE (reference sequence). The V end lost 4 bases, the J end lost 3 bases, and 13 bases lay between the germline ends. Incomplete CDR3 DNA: TGTGCCAGCAGCGTCGCCGGTACGTACTATGGC. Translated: CASSVAGTYYG. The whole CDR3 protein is CASSVAGTYYGYTF.

The sequenced CDR3 bases are TGTGCCAGCAGCTTAAAGACAGCAAACTATGGT. It yields the protein CASSLKTANYG. Given in full, the CDR3 is CASSLKTANYGQYF. V and J are TRBV7-9 and TRBJ2-4, with D possibly matching TRBD1 (5 bases). Read coverage stops 3 residues before the CDR3 terminus; the germline J gene supplies the remainder. Germline V gene sequence: CDR1 SEHNR, CDR2 FQNEAQ (reference sequence). This CDR3 has 14 amino acids.

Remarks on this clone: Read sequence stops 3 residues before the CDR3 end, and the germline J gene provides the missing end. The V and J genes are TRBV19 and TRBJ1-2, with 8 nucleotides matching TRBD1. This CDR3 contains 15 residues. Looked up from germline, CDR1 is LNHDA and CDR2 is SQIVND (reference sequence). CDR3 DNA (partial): TGTGCCAGTAGTATATACCCAGGGGGCACAGATACC. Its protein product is CASSIYPGGTDT. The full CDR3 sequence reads CASSIYPGGTDTYTF.

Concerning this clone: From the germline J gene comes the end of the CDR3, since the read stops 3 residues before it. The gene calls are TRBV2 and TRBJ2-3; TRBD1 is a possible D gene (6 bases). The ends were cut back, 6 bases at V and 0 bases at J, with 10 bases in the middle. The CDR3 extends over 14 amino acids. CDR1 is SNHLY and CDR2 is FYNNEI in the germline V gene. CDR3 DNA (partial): TGTGCCAGCAGCCCGGGACACAGCACAGATACG. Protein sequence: CASSPGHSTDT. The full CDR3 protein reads CASSPGHSTDTQYF.

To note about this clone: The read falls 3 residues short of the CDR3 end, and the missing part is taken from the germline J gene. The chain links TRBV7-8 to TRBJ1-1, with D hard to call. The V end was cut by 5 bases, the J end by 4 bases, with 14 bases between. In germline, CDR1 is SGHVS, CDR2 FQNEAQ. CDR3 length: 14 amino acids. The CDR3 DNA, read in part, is TGTGCCAGCAGCCAGACTCCGGAATCCACTGAA. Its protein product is CASSQTPESTE. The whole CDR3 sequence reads CASSQTPESTEAFF.

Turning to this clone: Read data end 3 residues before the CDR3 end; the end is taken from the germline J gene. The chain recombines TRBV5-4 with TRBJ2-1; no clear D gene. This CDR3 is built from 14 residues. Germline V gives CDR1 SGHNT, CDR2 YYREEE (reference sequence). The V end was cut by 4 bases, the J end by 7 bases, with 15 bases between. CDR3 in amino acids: CASSLNAGVNEQFF. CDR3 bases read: TGTGCCAGCAGCCTTAACGCAGGAGTAAATGAG. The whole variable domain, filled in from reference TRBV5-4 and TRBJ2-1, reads ETGVTQSPTHLIKTRGQQVTLRCSSQSGHNTVSWYQQALGQGPQFIFQYYREEENGRGNFPPRFSGLQFPNYSSELNVNALELDDSALYLCASSLNAGVNEQFFGPGTRLTVL.

The DNA read from the CDR3 is TGTGCCAGCAGCGGACAGGGCACCGGGGAG. It specifies CASSGQGTGE. The complete CDR3 sequence is CASSGQGTGELFF. The rearrangement joins TRBV5-5 to TRBJ2-2; TRBD1 matches at 8 bases. The missing CDR3 end, 3 residues past where the read stops, is filled in from the germline J gene. This CDR3 is 13 amino acids long. Germline trimming cut 4 bases from V and 4 bases from J; bases unmatched to any gene: 0. Germline V CDR1 and CDR2: SGHKS, YYEKEE (reference sequence).

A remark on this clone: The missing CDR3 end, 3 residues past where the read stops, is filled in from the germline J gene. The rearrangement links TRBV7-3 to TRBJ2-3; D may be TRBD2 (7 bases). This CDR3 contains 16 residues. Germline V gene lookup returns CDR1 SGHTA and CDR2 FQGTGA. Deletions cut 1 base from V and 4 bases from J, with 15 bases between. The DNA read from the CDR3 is TGTGCCAGCAGCTTAATAGGGGGGGGGAGCTCAGATACG. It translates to CASSLIGGGSSDT. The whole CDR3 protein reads CASSLIGGGSSDTQYF.

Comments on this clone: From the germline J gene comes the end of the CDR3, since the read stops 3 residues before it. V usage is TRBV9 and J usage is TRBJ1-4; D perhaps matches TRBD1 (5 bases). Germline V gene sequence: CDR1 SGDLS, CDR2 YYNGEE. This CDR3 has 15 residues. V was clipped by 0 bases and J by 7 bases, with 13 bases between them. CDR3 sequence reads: CASSVGARDGEKLFF. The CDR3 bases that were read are TGTGCCAGCAGCGTAGGGGCCAGGGATGGTGAAAAA.

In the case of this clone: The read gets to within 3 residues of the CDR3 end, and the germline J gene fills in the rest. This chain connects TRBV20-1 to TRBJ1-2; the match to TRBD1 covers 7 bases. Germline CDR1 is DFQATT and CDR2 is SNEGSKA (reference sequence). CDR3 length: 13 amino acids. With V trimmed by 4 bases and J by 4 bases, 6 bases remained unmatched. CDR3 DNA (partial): TGCAGTGCTAACACGGGACAGTCCTATGGC. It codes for CSANTGQSYG. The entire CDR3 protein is CSANTGQSYGYTF.

The sequenced CDR3 bases are TGCAGTGCTAGAGCGGGTCTAGCGGGGGTATCCGGGGAG. This translates into CSARAGLAGVSGE. The entire CDR3 reads CSARAGLAGVSGELFF. The chain uses TRBV20-1 and TRBJ2-2, with TRBD2 matching over 10 bases. Coverage ceases 3 residues before the CDR3 finishes, and the germline J gene fills in the end. The V and J ends lost 1 base and 6 bases, in that order; junction bases with no gene match: 8. Germline CDR1 and CDR2: DFQATT and SNEGSKA (reference sequence). The CDR3 sequence is 16 residues long.

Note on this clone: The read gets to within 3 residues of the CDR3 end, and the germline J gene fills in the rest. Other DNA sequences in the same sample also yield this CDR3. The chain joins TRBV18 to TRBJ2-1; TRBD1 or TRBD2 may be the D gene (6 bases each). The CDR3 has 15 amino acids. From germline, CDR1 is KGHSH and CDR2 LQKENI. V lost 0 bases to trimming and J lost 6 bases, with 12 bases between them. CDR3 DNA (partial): TGTGCCAGCTCACCACCCGGCAGGGGAGGCAATGAG. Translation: CASSPPGRGGNE. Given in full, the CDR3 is CASSPPGRGGNEQFF.